The 2 T cell receptor beta chains listed next were all sequenced from one sample in a study of naive and memory T cell subsets (dated 2017 in TCRdb). Broad study findings and their caveats: A few larger clonotypes were found in naive repertoires, especially CD8, and these larger clonotypes were possibly memory cells re-expressing CD45RA.

The antigens these receptors bind are not known. The library relied on UMI-ligation and nested PCR. The listed sequencing device is Illumina MiSeq. An equimolar mix of two oligonucleotides covering both TRBC1 and TRBC2 was used as the beta constant-region primer. Four rounds of PCR, combining the SP2 primer with nested alpha and beta constant-region primers, were used to amplify the ligated cDNA. In TCRdb, the public reads were trimmed at Q25 with fastp and aligned with MiXCR, with productive beta chains retained. One record per CDR3 amino acid sequence lists the most common genes and DNA. For this sample the table gives over 130,000 distinct CDR3 sequences, of which about 20% were detected only once. Of the sample, around 0.63% falls within the top ten clones. Sequenced material: naive CD8+ T cells from blood. What this sample's cell subset or site label stands for: naive T cells, CD45RA high CD27+. These receptor sequences come from a human donor in good health.

The chain uses TRBV10-1 and TRBJ2-1; D perhaps matches TRBD2 (6 bases). The CDR3 length is 15 residues. V was cut by 3 bases and J by 8 bases, with 17 bases left in between. CDR1 WNHNN and CDR2 SYGVQD come from the germline V gene (reference sequence). The CDR3 loop reads CASSDGTPMGDEQFF. CDR3 DNA sequence: TGCGCCAGCAGTGACGGGACTCCGATGGGGGATGAGCAGTTCTTC.

The chain couples TRBV11-1 to TRBJ1-4; D may be TRBD1 (6 bases). Germline loops: CDR1 SGHAT, CDR2 FQDESV (reference sequence). Trimming pared 3 bases from V and 4 bases from J, leaving 12 bases between. The CDR3 has 15 residues. The DNA of the CDR3 is TGTGCCAGCAGCTTGCGGACAGACAGTAATGAAAAACTGTTTTTT. It is translated as CASSLRTDSNEKLFF.